Shown below are 21 T cell receptor beta chains from a single sample sequenced in a study of blood T cells in healthy people across ages. A second roughly 7 to 11 cycle PCR used barcoded and J-beta primers. Via MiXCR, TCRdb re-called the 5' RACE reads, giving one row per CDR3 protein. The repertoire consists of about 800,000 distinct CDR3 sequences, with 20% to 25% occurring once and the leading ten covering under 4%. The data also belong to a second study, concerning T cells of mothers and their children.

The sequenced material came from blood. The receptors come from a boy between 10 and 17 years old in good health.

This clonotype was picked up a small number of times. The gene calls are TRBV6-5 and TRBJ2-7; D call uncertain. This CDR3 is 15 amino acids long. Germline values: CDR1 MNHEY, CDR2 SVGAGI. V was trimmed by 2 bases and J by 6 bases, leaving 17 bases between them. The CDR3 region is CASSYGVPPPSEQYF. CDR3 DNA sequence: TGTGCCAGCAGTTACGGGGTTCCCCCTCCCTCCGAGCAGTACTTC.

The V and J genes are TRBV29-1 and TRBJ1-1; tentative D call: TRBD1 (6 bases). CDR3 length equals 13 residues. Trimming left V 8 bases short and J 5 bases short, with 18 bases between. Germline assignment: CDR1 SQVTM and CDR2 ANQGSEA. CDR3: CSYWGGVRTEAFF. CDR3 bases: TGCAGCTACTGGGGGGGCGTACGGACTGAAGCTTTCTTT.

There are many counts of this clonotype. At one of its ends the junction is not consistent with the germline gene, which may arise from a read error. This chain joins TRBV7-7 and TRBJ2-5; TRBD1 is a possible D gene (5 bases). The germline CDR1 and CDR2 sequences are SSHAT and FNYEAQ (reference sequence). CDR3 length equals 15 residues. The CDR3 reads CASSAQGSNEETQYF. For the CDR3, the DNA is TGTGCTAGCAGCGCTCAGGGTTCTAATGAGGAGACCCAGTACTTC.

The chain links TRBV4-1 to TRBJ2-5; a weak D match, TRBD1 (6 bases). The CDR3 length is 13 residues. Germline CDR1 is MGHRA and CDR2 is YSYEKL. Trimming cost V 4 bases and J 4 bases, with 10 bases left between them. The CDR3 is CASSPMGAETQYF. In DNA, the CDR3 is TGCGCCAGCAGCCCGATGGGGGCAGAGACCCAGTACTTC.

Of note for this clonotype: The junction differs from germline at one of its ends, possibly a read error. This chain connects TRBV12-3 or TRBV12-4 to TRBJ2-7; the D gene is possibly TRBD2 (6 bases). CDR3 length: 12 residues. The CDR3 bases are TGTGCCAGCAGTTTAGGAGTGGGGCGGGGTGACTTC. Residues: CASSLGVGRGDF.

This clonotype was seen only a few times. The genes are TRBV2 and TRBJ2-5; 7 bases are shared with TRBD1. J lost 1 base, V lost 4 bases, and 3 bases had no gene match. The CDR3 has 14 amino acids. The germline V gene has CDR1 SNHLY and CDR2 FYNNEI. CDR3: CASSVGQVQETQYF. CDR3 nucleotide sequence: TGTGCCAGCAGTGTTGGACAGGTCCAAGAGACCCAGTACTTC.

As for this clonotype: A read error may produce the germline difference seen at one junction end. The CDR3 here is CASSLWARGFDPDTEASF. In DNA, the CDR3 is TGTGCCAGCAGTTTATGGGCCAGGGGGTTCGATCCGGACACTGAAGCTTCCTTT. V gene TRBV12-3 or TRBV12-4 combines with J gene TRBJ1-1; the match to TRBD1 covers 7 bases. This CDR3 region has 18 residues.

There are a few counts of this clonotype. The CDR3 spells CSVVFGGLSSGEQYF. CDR3 sequence (DNA): TGCAGCGTTGTTTTCGGGGGACTTTCGTCGGGGGAGCAGTACTTC. The rearrangement links TRBV29-1 to TRBJ2-7, with D perhaps matching TRBD2 (6 bases). V was cut by 4 bases and J by 7 bases, with 23 bases left in between. The CDR3 runs to 15 residues. In germline, CDR1 is SQVTM, CDR2 ANQGSEA.

The V call is TRBV5-4, the J call TRBJ2-7, with D possibly being TRBD1 (5 bases). The CDR3 consists of 13 residues. Germline lookup yields CDR1 SGHNT and CDR2 YYREEE (reference sequence). Between the trimmed V and J ends, which lost 0 bases and 5 bases, there was a span of 9 bases. CDR3 nucleotides: TGTGCCAGCAGCTTGGACAGGACGGACGAGCAGTACTTC. It translates to CASSLDRTDEQYF.

This clonotype was counted between two and nine times. The rearrangement uses TRBV7-8 and TRBJ2-7, with 8 nucleotides matching TRBD2. The V segment lost 6 bases and the J segment 5 bases; nucleotides outside the gene matches: 6. There are 13 residues in the CDR3. Germline V gene sequence: CDR1 SGHVS, CDR2 FQNEAQ. CDR3 DNA: TGTGCCAGCAGGCCCCCGGGAGGGCACGAGCAGTACTTC. It yields the protein CASRPPGGHEQYF. The full variable domain, rest sourced from reference TRBV7-8 and TRBJ2-7, is GAGVSQSPRYKVAKRGQDVALRCDPISGHVSLFWYQQALGQGPEFLTYFQNEAQLDKSGLPSDRFFAERPEGSVSTLKIQRTQQEDSAVYLCASRPPGGHEQYFGPGTRLTVT.

Notes on this clonotype: A read error may produce the germline difference seen at one junction end. CDR3 DNA: TGTACCAGCAGTGAAGTTGCCAGGGGCTCTGAAAAACTGTTTTTT. This gives the protein CTSSEVARGSEKLFF. The J gene is TRBJ1-4, the V gene TRBV2; D may be TRBD1 (6 bases). The CDR3 extends over 15 amino acids. The V gene's germline CDR1 is SNHLY and CDR2 FYNNEI.

This clonotype was counted between two and nine times. The chain uses TRBV7-3 and TRBJ2-5; D assignment may be TRBD1 or TRBD2 (5 bases each). Trimming removed 2 bases from V and 5 bases from J, with 15 bases in between. Looked up from germline, CDR1 is SGHTA and CDR2 is FQGTGA. CDR3 length: 15 amino acids. The chain's CDR3 is CASSLGGRNLETQYF. The DNA of the CDR3 is TGTGCCAGCAGCTTAGGGGGAAGGAACTTGGAGACCCAGTACTTC. Complete variable domain (other parts from reference TRBV7-3 and TRBJ2-5): GAGVSQTPSNKVTEKGKYVELRCDPISGHTALYWYRQSLGQGPEFLIYFQGTGAADDSGLPNDRFFAVRPEGSVSTLKIQRTERGDSAVYLCASSLGGRNLETQYFGPGTRLLVL.

This clonotype has only a few counts. V is TRBV9 and J is TRBJ1-6, with 9 bases that match TRBD1. The CDR3 runs to 14 residues. The germline gives CDR1 SGDLS, CDR2 YYNGEE. Trimming removed 4 bases from V and 8 bases from J; junction bases left unmatched: 4. The CDR3, as DNA: TGTGCCAGCAGCCCGAGGGACAGGGATTCACCCCTCCACTTT. Translating gives CASSPRDRDSPLHF.

The chain combines TRBV4-1 with TRBJ2-5; D is ambiguous. Trimming left V 0 bases short and J 4 bases short, with 12 bases between. The CDR3 is 15 amino acids. Germline assignment: CDR1 MGHRA and CDR2 YSYEKL. The CDR3 here is CASSQDLWAGETQYF. In DNA form, the CDR3 reads TGCGCCAGCAGCCAAGATCTTTGGGCAGGAGAGACCCAGTACTTC.

This clonotype was detected only a few times. The V and J genes are TRBV20-1 and TRBJ2-1; D gene uncertain. V lost 1 base, J lost 4 bases, and 8 bases lay in between. This CDR3 region has 13 residues. The germline V gene has CDR1 DFQATT and CDR2 SNEGSKA (reference sequence). This CDR3 reads CSARANGYNEQFF. Written as DNA, the CDR3 is TGCAGTGCTAGAGCAAACGGATACAATGAGCAGTTCTTC.

The J gene is TRBJ2-5, the V gene TRBV29-1, with TRBD2 matching over 7 bases. Germline CDR1 and CDR2: SQVTM and ANQGSEA. The CDR3 covers 14 residues. Trimming at V came to 5 bases and at J to 7 bases, leaving 13 bases not matched to a gene. CDR3 bases: TGCAGCGTTCGTAGACTAGCCCGGCGAGGGACCCAGTACTTC. Translated: CSVRRLARRGTQYF.

In the case of this clonotype: A much larger clone is a single base away; this may be a read error. The chain has TRBV7-2 and TRBJ2-3; the D gene is possibly TRBD2 (6 bases). V gave up 1 base and J gave up 4 bases, with 9 bases separating them. The CDR3 is made up of 14 amino acids. CDR1 and CDR2 from the germline V gene are SGHTA and FQGNSA. CDR3 nucleotides: TGTGCCAGCAGCTTAGACGGGAGCGCAGATACGCAGTATTTT. Translated, it gives CASSLDGSADTQYF.

This clonotype was detected a few times. The V gene is TRBV7-2, the J gene TRBJ2-3; D is ambiguous. CDR1 is SGHTA and CDR2 is FQGNSA in the germline V gene. The CDR3 has 14 amino acids. V lost 1 base and J lost 1, with 6 bases in between. In DNA, the CDR3 is TGTGCCAGCAGCTTAGTGCTCCGCACAGATACGCAGTATTTT. This codes for CASSLVLRTDTQYF.

This clonotype was detected only a few times. The V call is TRBV9, the J call TRBJ2-5; D possibly matches TRBD1 or TRBD2 (5 bases each). Trimming removed 0 bases from V and 5 bases from J, with 17 bases in between. This CDR3 is built from 16 residues. In germline, CDR1 is SGDLS, CDR2 YYNGEE. DNA for the CDR3: TGTGCCAGCAGCGTAGGGAAGGAGGCAGGGTGGGAGACCCAGTACTTC. Translated: CASSVGKEAGWETQYF.

The DNA of the CDR3 is TGTGCCAGCAGCTTGCTCAGCGCGACCTACGAGCAGTACTTC. As protein: CASSLLSATYEQYF. The V call is TRBV5-6, the J call TRBJ2-7; no definite D call. CDR1 and CDR2 (germline): SGHDT, YYEEEE. V lost 1 base, J lost 2 bases, and 10 bases lay in between. The CDR3 has 14 residues.

The chain combines TRBV28 with TRBJ2-1; 9 bases fit TRBD2. Germline CDR1 is MDHEN and CDR2 is SYDVKM. Losses at the gene ends were 4 bases for V and 3 bases for J; bases not matched to a gene: 13. CDR3 size: 18 residues. The CDR3 spells CASSSQPSLAGFYNEQFF. The CDR3 DNA follows: TGTGCCAGCAGTTCGCAACCTTCACTAGCGGGTTTCTACAATGAGCAGTTCTTC.